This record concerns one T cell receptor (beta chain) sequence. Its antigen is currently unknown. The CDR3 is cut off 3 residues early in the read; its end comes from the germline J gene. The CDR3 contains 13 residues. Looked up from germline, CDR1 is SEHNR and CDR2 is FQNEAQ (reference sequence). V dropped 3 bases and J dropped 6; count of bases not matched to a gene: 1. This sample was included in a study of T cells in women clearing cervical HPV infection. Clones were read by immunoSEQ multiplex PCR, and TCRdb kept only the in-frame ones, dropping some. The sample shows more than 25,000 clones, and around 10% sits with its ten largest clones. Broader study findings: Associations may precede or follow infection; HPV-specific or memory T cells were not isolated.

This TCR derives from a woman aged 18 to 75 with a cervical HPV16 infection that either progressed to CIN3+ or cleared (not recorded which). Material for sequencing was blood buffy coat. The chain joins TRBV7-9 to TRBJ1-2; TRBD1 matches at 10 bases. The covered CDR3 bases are TGTGCCAGCAGCTTCGGGACAGGGGATGGC. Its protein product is CASSFGTGDG. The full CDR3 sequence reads CASSFGTGDGYTF. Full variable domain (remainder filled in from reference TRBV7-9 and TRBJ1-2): DTGVSQNPRHKITKRGQNVTFRCDPISEHNRLYWYRQTLGQGPEFLTYFQNEAQLEKSRLLSDRFSAERPKGSFSTLEIQRTEQGDSAMYLCASSFGTGDGYTFGSGTRLTVV.